This T cell receptor beta chain comes out of a study of control samples from healthy donors and cancer patients. In germline, CDR1 is MNHEY, CDR2 SMNVEV (reference sequence). The V gene lost 7 bases and the J gene lost 5 bases, with 32 bases spanning the gap. There are 20 residues in the CDR3. This table comes from immunoSEQ multiplex PCR, and its TCRdb copy is limited to in-frame clones, with some not included. The sample has just over 150,000 clones; around 96% are singletons. Specimen: blood. The origin of this receptor is a woman aged 35 to 49 in good health. The gene calls are TRBV27 and TRBJ2-2; D not certain. CDR3 region: CASKSSGRLPRLIYTGELFF. CDR3 in DNA: TGTGCCAGCAAATCTTCCGGCCGGCTGCCGAGGTTGATATATACCGGGGAGCTGTTTTTT.